This T cell receptor beta chain was identified during a study of CD8 T cells in Susac syndrome. The RNA, 0.5 to 1 ug, was put through reverse transcription using random hexamers. TCRdb called the immunoSEQ multiplex PCR reads again in MiXCR, with one record for every CDR3 protein. The sample carries around 150,000 distinct CDR3 sequences, around 95% recorded once. V was clipped by 1 base and J by 2 bases, with 13 bases between them. CDR3 size: 16 residues. The germline V gene encodes CDR1 MGHRA and CDR2 YSYEKL. This rearrangement joins TRBV4-1 to TRBJ2-3; D is uncertain. Sample: CD4+ T cells from PBMCs. This clonotype originated in a human donor with Susac syndrome. The CDR3 region is CASSQGQLFITDTQYF. The DNA of the CDR3 is TGCGCCAGCAGCCAAGGGCAGCTCTTTATCACAGATACGCAGTATTTT.